Shown below are 2 T cell receptor beta chains from a single sample sequenced in a study of blood T cell repertoires in COVID-19. Generated by immunoSEQ multiplex PCR, the TCRdb table keeps only in-frame clones and is missing some. The table records 90,000 to 100,000 clones, approximately 87% of them present only once. Sequenced input: peripheral blood. All receptors derive from a human donor in a cohort sampled during active COVID-19.

CDR3 DNA sequence: TGTGCCAGCAGCTTATGGAAGGGGGTAGAGACCCAGTACTTC. Translated: CASSLWKGVETQYF. V is TRBV7-9 and J is TRBJ2-5; D is perhaps TRBD1 (6 bases). The CDR3 loop spans 14 amino acids. Germline assignment: CDR1 SEHNR and CDR2 FQNEAQ (reference sequence). Trimming stripped 2 bases from V and 4 bases from J, with 11 bases between. Combining the CDR3 with reference TRBV7-9 and TRBJ2-5 gives the whole variable domain DTGVSQNPRHKITKRGQNVTFRCDPISEHNRLYWYRQTLGQGPEFLTYFQNEAQLEKSRLLSDRFSAERPKGSFSTLEIQRTEQGDSAMYLCASSLWKGVETQYFGPGTRLLVL.

The CDR3 DNA follows: TGTGCCAGTAGTATTGCTAGCCGGACCGGGGAGCTGTTTTTT. This encodes CASSIASRTGELFF. The J gene is TRBJ2-2, the V gene TRBV19, with D tentatively TRBD2 (5 bases). V lost 3 bases and J 5 bases, leaving 10 bases between the germline ends. This CDR3 has 14 amino acids. Germline V gene data show CDR1 as LNHDA and CDR2 as SQIVND (reference sequence).